Below are 9 T cell receptor beta chains sequenced from a single sample in a study of T cell repertoires and leukemia-associated antigens. TCRdb independently ran MiXCR on the 5' RACE reads; one entry per CDR3 protein. The repertoire has some 11,000 distinct CDR3 sequences, over 40% of them found once; the top ten carry about 33%. These receptors' targets are unknown. Specimen: CD3+ T cells sorted from blood and cultured. These receptors all stem from a female donor in good health.

The chain links TRBV28 to TRBJ2-7; 9 bases map to TRBD1. Germline CDR1 is MDHEN and CDR2 is SYDVKM. The CDR3 sequence is 16 residues long. V lost 7 bases and J lost 0; bases outside the gene matches: 10. The CDR3 region is CASIQTGTGSSYEQYF. CDR3 DNA: TGTGCCAGCATCCAGACCGGGACAGGGAGCTCCTACGAGCAGTACTTC.

This clonotype was found a few times. Since the CDR3 does not end with the conserved phenylalanine or tryptophan, this likely comes from a read error. CDR3 residues: CASSDQGPTDTQYS. For the CDR3, the DNA is TGCGCCAGCAGCGATCAGGGGCCCACAGATACGCAGTATTCT. The rearrangement joins TRBV5-1 to TRBJ2-3; D is perhaps TRBD1 (6 bases). Germline lookup yields CDR1 SGHRS and CDR2 YFSETQ. This CDR3 is 14 amino acids long. V was shortened by 4 bases and J by 2 bases, with 11 bases between the two germline ends.

The chain links TRBV5-1 to TRBJ2-2; no reliable D call. V gave up 5 bases and J gave up 0 bases, with 8 bases separating them. The CDR3 is made up of 14 amino acids. The germline V gene has CDR1 SGHRS and CDR2 YFSETQ. The CDR3 sequence is CASRSTANTGELFF. The CDR3 nucleotides are TGCGCCAGCAGAAGTACAGCGAACACCGGGGAGCTGTTTTTT.

The chain uses TRBV5-1 and TRBJ2-1, with 7 bases lining up with TRBD2. CDR1 is SGHRS, CDR2 YFSETQ, per germline. J lost 0 bases, V lost 0 bases, and 6 bases had no gene match. The CDR3 extends over 17 amino acids. The CDR3 protein is CASSLDGGGASYNEQFF. The CDR3 DNA sequence: TGCGCCAGCAGCTTGGATGGGGGAGGGGCCTCCTACAATGAGCAGTTCTTC.

A remark on this clonotype: A read error may account for a junction end that differs from germline. V and J are TRBV7-2 and TRBJ2-5, with D hard to call. The CDR3 totals 16 residues. Germline V gene lookup returns CDR1 SGHTA and CDR2 FQGNSA. CDR3 sequence reads: CASSPHLRLEQETLYF. Here the CDR3 DNA reads TGTGCCAGCAGCCCGCACTTGAGACTGGAACAAGAGACCCTGTACTTC.

J is TRBJ1-1 and V is TRBV20-1; D is unclear. The CDR3 loop spans 12 amino acids. CDR1 DFQATT and CDR2 SNEGSKA come from the germline V gene (reference sequence). V lost 5 bases, J lost 1 base, and 8 bases lay in between. CDR3 protein: CSADEGNTEAFF. CDR3 sequence (DNA): TGCAGTGCTGACGAGGGGAACACTGAAGCTTTCTTT.

The chain couples TRBV29-1 to TRBJ1-1; no reliable D call. This CDR3 is built from 12 residues. V lost 2 bases and J 6 bases, leaving 10 bases between the germline ends. Germline CDR1 reads SQVTM; CDR2 reads ANQGSEA. The chain's CDR3 is CSVEQNDAEAFF. DNA of the CDR3: TGCAGCGTTGAACAGAATGACGCTGAAGCTTTCTTT.

The gene calls are TRBV20-1 and TRBJ1-5, with D maybe TRBD1 (5 bases). V was shortened by 4 bases and J by 1 base, with 8 bases between the two germline ends. The CDR3 is 13 amino acids. Germline V gene lookup returns CDR1 DFQATT and CDR2 SNEGSKA (reference sequence). The CDR3 protein is CSATGDSNQPQHF. CDR3 in DNA: TGCAGTGCTACGGGGGACAGCAATCAGCCCCAGCATTTT.

This clonotype is judged medium-sized. This rearrangement joins TRBV10-3 to TRBJ2-7, with 7 bases fitting TRBD2. This CDR3 is built from 12 residues. V trimming: 8 bases; J trimming: 2 bases; junction bases outside the gene matches: 3. Germline V gene data show CDR1 as ENHRY and CDR2 as SYGVKD. Here the CDR3 reads CAIGRVAYEQYF. CDR3 nucleotide sequence: TGTGCCATCGGGAGGGTTGCCTACGAGCAGTACTTC.